This paragraph covers one T cell receptor (beta chain) sequence. Antigen specificity is unknown. The record originates from a study of blood T cells in healthy people across ages. General study points: The long-lived group displayed more naive CD4+ cells, plus higher diversity, than the aged donors did.

The second PCR ran roughly 7 to 11 cycles with a sample-barcoded 5' primer and J-beta primers. TCRdb redid the calling of the 5' RACE reads with MiXCR, one entry per CDR3 protein. The sample records over 600,000 distinct CDR3 sequences, approximately 40% being singletons. The individuals who served as donors were healthy Caucasians living in Russia, aged roughly 6 to 90. This CDR3 contains 14 residues. Trimming pared 0 bases from V and 10 bases from J, leaving 13 bases between. This clonotype originated in a man at least 80 years old in good health. The chain couples TRBV12-3 or TRBV12-4 to TRBJ2-4; D unclear. The specimen was blood. The CDR3 DNA sequence: TGTGCCAGCAGTTTAGCGGCCTTCTCCGGAATTCAGTACTTC. Its protein is CASSLAAFSGIQYF.